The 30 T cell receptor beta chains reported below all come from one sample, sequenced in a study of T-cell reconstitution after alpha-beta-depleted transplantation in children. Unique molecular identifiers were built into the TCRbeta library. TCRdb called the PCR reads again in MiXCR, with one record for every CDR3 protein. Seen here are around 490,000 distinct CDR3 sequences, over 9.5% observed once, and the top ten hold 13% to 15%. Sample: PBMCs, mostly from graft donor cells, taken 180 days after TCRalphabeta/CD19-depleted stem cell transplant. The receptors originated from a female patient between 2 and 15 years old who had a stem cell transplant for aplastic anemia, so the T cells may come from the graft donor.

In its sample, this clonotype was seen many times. The CDR3 spells CASSPPGTMTTGELFF. DNA for the CDR3: TGTGCCAGCTCTCCCCCCGGGACTATGACCACCGGGGAGCTGTTTTTT. The chain joins TRBV12-3 or TRBV12-4 to TRBJ2-2, with 7 positions matching TRBD2. This CDR3 has 16 residues. Trimming cost V 8 bases and J 4 bases; bases outside gene matches: 13.

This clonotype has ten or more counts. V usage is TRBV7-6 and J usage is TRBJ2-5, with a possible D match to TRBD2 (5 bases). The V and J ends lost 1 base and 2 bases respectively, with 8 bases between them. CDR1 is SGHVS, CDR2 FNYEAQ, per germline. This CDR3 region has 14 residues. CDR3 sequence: CASSLGRGQETQYF. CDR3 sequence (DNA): TGTGCCAGCAGCTTAGGGCGAGGGCAAGAGACCCAGTACTTC.

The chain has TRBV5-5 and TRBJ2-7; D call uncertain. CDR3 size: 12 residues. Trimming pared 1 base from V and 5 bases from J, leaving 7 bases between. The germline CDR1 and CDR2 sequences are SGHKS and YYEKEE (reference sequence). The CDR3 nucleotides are TGTGCCAGCAGCTTGAAGGGTGACGAGCAGTACTTC. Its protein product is CASSLKGDEQYF.

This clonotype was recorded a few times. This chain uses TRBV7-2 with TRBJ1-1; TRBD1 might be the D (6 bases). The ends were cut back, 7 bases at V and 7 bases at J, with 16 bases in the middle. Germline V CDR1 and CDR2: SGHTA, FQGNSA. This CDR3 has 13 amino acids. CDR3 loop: CASNKFGQIEAFF. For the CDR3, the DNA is TGTGCCAGCAATAAATTCGGACAGATTGAAGCTTTCTTT.

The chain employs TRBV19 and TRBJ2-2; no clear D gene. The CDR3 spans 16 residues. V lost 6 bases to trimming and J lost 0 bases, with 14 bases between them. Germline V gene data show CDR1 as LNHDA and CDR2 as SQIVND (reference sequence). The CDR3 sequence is CASRLPRGANTGELFF. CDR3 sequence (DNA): TGTGCCAGTAGGCTTCCTCGCGGAGCGAACACCGGGGAGCTGTTTTTT.

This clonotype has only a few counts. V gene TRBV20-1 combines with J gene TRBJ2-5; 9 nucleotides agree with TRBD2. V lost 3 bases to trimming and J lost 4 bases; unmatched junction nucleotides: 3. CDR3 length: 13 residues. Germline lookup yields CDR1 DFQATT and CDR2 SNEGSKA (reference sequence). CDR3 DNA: TGCAGTGCTAGTGCGGGAGGGCCAGAGACCCAGTACTTC. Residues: CSASAGGPETQYF.

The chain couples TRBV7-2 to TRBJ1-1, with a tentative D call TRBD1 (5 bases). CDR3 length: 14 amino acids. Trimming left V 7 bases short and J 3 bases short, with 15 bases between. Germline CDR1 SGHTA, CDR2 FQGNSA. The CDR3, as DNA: TGTGCCAGCACCATGGGGGGTAAAGACACTGAAGCTTTCTTT. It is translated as CASTMGGKDTEAFF.

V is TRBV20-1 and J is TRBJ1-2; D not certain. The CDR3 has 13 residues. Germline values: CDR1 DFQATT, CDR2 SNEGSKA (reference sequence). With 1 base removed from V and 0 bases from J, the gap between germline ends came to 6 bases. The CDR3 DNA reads TGCAGTGCTAGAGCCACAGCTAACTATGGCTACACCTTC. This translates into CSARATANYGYTF.

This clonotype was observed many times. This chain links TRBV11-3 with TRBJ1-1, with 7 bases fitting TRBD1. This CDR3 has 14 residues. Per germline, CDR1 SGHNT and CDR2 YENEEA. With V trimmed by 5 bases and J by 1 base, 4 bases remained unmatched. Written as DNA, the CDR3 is TGTGCCAGCAGCCCGAGACAGGGGAACACTGAAGCTTTCTTT. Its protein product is CASSPRQGNTEAFF.

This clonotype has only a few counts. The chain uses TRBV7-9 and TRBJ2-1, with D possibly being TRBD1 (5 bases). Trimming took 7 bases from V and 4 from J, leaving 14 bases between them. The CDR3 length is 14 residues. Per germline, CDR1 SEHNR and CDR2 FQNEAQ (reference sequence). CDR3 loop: CASMESDTYNEQFF. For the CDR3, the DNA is TGTGCCAGCATGGAATCGGACACATACAATGAGCAGTTCTTC.

The CDR3 region is CASSVLRDSFEDTQYF. In DNA form, the CDR3 reads TGTGCCAGCAGCGTCCTCCGGGACAGCTTTGAAGATACGCAGTATTTT. The chain joins TRBV25-1 to TRBJ2-3, with TRBD1 matching over 7 bases. V lost 6 bases, J lost 5 bases, and 14 bases stayed unmatched. The germline CDR1 and CDR2 sequences are MGHDK and SYGVNS. The CDR3 totals 16 residues.

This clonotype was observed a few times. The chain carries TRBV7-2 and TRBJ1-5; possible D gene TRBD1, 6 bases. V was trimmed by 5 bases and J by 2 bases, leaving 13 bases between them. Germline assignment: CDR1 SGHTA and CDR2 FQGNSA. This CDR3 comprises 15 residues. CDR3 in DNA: TGTGCCAGCAGCATGGGACATGGGGGCAATCAGCCCCAGCATTTT. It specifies CASSMGHGGNQPQHF.

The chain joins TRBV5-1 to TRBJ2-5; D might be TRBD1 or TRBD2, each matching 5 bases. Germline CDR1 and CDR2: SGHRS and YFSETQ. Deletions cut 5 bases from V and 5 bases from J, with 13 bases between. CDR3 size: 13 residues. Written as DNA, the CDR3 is TGCGCCAGCAGGCGACTGGGGGAGGAGACCCAGTACTTC. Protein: CASRRLGEETQYF.

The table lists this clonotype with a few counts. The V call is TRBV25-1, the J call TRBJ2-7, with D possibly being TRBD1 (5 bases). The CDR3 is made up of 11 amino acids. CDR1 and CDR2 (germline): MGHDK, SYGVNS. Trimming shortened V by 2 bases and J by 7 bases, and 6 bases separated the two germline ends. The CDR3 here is CASSEKGEQYF. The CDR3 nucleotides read TGTGCCAGCAGTGAAAAGGGGGAGCAGTACTTC.

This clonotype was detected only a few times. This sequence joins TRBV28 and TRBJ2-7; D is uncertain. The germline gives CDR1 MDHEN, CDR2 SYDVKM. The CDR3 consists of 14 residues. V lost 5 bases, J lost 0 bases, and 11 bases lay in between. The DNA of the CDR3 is TGTGCCAGCAGTGTTATGACTGACTCCTACGAGCAGTACTTC. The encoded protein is CASSVMTDSYEQYF.

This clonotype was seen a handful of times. The CDR3 region has the DNA TGTGCCACCTCGCCCGGCCTCCAAGAGACCCAGTACTTC. It specifies CATSPGLQETQYF. The chain recombines TRBV11-2 with TRBJ2-5, with D uncertain. CDR3 length equals 13 residues. Trimming took 10 bases from V and 1 from J, leaving 13 bases between them. Per the germline V gene, CDR1 is SGHAT and CDR2 is FQNNGV.

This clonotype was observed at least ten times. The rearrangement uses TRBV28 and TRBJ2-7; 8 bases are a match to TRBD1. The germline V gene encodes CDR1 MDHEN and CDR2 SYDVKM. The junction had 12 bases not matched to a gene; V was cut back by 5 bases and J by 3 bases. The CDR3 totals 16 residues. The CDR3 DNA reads TGTGCCAGCAGTAGTCCCCTTAGGACAGGGATCTACGAGCAGTACTTC. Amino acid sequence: CASSSPLRTGIYEQYF. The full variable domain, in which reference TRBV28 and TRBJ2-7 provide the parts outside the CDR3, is DVKVTQSSRYLVKRTGEKVFLECVQDMDHENMFWYRQDPGLGLRLIYFSYDVKMKEKGDIPEGYSVSREKKERFSLILESASTNQTSMYLCASSSPLRTGIYEQYFGPGTRLTVT.

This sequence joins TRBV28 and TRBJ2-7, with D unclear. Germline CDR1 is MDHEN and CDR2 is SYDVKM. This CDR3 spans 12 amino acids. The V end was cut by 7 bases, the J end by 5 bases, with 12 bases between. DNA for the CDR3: TGTGCCAGCATGGACCACCAGGACGAGCAGTACTTC. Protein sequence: CASMDHQDEQYF.

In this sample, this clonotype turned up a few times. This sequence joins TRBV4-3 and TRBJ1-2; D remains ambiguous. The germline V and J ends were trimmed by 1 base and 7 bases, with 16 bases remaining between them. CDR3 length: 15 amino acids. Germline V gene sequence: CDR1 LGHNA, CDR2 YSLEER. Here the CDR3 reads CASSQVVSQGGGYTF. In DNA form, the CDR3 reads TGCGCCAGCAGCCAAGTTGTCAGCCAAGGAGGTGGCTACACCTTC.

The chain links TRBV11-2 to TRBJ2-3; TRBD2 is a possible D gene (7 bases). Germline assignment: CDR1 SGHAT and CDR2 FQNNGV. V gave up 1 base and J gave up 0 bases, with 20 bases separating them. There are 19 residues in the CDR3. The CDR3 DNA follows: TGTGCCAGCAGCTTAGTTGGGAGGGGGGCCCTTCCTAGCACAGATACGCAGTATTTT. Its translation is CASSLVGRGALPSTDTQYF.

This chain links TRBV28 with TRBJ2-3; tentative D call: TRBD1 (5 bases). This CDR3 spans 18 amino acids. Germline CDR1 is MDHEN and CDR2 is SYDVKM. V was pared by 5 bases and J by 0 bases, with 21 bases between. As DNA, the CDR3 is TGTGCCAGCAGTCCCCCCCCCCAGGGCCTCGGTAGCACAGATACGCAGTATTTT. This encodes CASSPPPQGLGSTDTQYF.

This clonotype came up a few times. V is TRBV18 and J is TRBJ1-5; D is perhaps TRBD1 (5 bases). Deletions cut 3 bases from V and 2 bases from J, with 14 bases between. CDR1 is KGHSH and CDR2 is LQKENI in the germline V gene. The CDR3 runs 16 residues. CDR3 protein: CASSPNYLGGNQPQHF. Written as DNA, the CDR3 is TGTGCCAGCTCACCGAATTACTTGGGGGGCAATCAGCCCCAGCATTTT.

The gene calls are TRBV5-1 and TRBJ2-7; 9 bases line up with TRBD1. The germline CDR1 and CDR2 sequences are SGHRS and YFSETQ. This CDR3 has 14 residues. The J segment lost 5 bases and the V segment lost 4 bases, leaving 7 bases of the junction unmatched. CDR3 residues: CASSGSGTGHEQYF. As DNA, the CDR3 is TGCGCCAGCAGCGGATCCGGGACAGGGCACGAGCAGTACTTC.

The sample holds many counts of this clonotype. The CDR3 bases are TGTGCCAGCAGCTTGCGAGCCTGGGGGACAGATACGCAGTATTTT. Amino acid sequence: CASSLRAWGTDTQYF. This chain uses TRBV5-6 with TRBJ2-3; tentatively, D is TRBD1 or TRBD2 (5 bases each). CDR1 and CDR2 from the germline V gene are SGHDT and YYEEEE. V was shortened by 1 base and J by 3 bases, with 12 bases between the two germline ends. The CDR3 spans 15 residues.

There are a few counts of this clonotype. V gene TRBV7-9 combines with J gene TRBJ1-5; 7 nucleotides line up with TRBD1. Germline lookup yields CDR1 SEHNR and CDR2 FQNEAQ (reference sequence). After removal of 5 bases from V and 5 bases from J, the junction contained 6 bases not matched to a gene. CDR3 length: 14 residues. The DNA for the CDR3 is TGTGCCAGCAGCGGCAGGGGGGGAGATCAGCCCCAGCATTTT. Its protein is CASSGRGGDQPQHF.

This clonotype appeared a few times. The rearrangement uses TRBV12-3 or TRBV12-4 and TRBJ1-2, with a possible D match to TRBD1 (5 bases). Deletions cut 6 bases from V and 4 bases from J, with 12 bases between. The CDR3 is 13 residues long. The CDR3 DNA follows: TGTGCCAGCAGGGCGGGGCGGACCTATGGCTACACCTTC. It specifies CASRAGRTYGYTF.

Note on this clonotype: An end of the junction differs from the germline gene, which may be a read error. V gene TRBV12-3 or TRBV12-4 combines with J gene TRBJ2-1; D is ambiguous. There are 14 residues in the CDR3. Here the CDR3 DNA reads TGTCCCAGCAGCTCCTTCGGGCATCACAATGAGCAGTTCTTC. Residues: CPSSSFGHHNEQFF.

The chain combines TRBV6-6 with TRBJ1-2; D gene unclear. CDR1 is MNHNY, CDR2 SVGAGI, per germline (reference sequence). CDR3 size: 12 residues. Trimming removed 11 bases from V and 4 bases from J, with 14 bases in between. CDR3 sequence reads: CAVYQRVYGYTF. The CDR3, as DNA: TGTGCCGTTTATCAGCGGGTCTATGGCTACACCTTC.

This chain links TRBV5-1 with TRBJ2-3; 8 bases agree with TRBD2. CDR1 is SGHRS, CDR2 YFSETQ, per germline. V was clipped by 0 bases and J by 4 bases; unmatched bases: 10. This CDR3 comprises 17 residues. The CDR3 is CASSLEGSGGPPDTQYF. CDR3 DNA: TGCGCCAGCAGCTTGGAGGGGTCGGGAGGGCCCCCAGATACGCAGTATTTT. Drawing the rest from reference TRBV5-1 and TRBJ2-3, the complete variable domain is KAGVTQTPRYLIKTRGQQVTLSCSPISGHRSVSWYQQTPGQGLQFLFEYFSETQRNKGNFPGRFSGRQFSNSRSEMNVSTLELGDSALYLCASSLEGSGGPPDTQYFGPGTRLTVL.

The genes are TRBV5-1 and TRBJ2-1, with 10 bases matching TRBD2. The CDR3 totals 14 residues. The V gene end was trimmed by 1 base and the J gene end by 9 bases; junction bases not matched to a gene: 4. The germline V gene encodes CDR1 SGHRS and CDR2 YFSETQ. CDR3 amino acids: CASSLLVAGGEQFF. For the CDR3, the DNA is TGCGCCAGCAGCTTGTTAGTAGCGGGGGGTGAGCAGTTCTTC.